The present T cell receptor beta chain was sequenced within a study of blood T cell repertoires in COVID-19. Turning to the study itself: Both acute and convalescent COVID-19 samples were obtained from the United States, Italy and Spain. Sample material is recorded as cDNA or gDNA derived from T cells, B-cell-depleted T cells, or PBMCs.

The protocol was immunoSEQ multiplex PCR, while the TCRdb copy is restricted to in-frame clones and leaves out a portion. Of 400,000 or so clones in the sample, 80% to 95% are singletons; the top ten hold 0.6% to 0.7%. Deletions cut 7 bases from V and 5 bases from J, with 12 bases between. This CDR3 region has 12 residues. CDR1 is SNHLY and CDR2 is FYNNEI in the germline V gene. In terms of age and location, participants ranged from roughly 18 to 95 years and lived in around 22 US areas. Recovery meant two consecutive negative NP/OP PCR tests, professional clearance, or resolved symptoms. The V gene is TRBV2, the J gene TRBJ2-7; perhaps TRBD1 as D (5 bases). What was sequenced was PBMCs or T cells enriched from blood (not recorded which). The receptor was derived from a young man who had recovered from COVID-19. The CDR3, as DNA: TGTGCCAGCACTCAGACAGCAAACGAGCAGTACTTC. Translation gives CASTQTANEQYF.